This T cell receptor (beta chain) derives from a study of blood T cell repertoires in COVID-19. Study information: Acute and convalescent COVID-19 samples came from the United States, Italy and Spain.

Produced via immunoSEQ multiplex PCR; TCRdb's table is partial and in-frame only. This sample has approximately 170,000 clones, with over 75% found just once. Germline CDR1 and CDR2: LGHDT and YNNKEL (reference sequence). The CDR3 sequence is 13 residues long. V lost 1 base to trimming and J lost 6 bases, with 9 bases between them. The specimen sequenced was peripheral blood. The chain is built from TRBV3-1 (or the pseudogene TRBV3-2) and TRBJ1-2; D remains ambiguous. The TCR originated in a man older than 75 with COVID-19, enrolled during active disease. CDR3 region: CASSQAPRHGYTF. CDR3 nucleotide sequence: TGTGCCAGCAGCCAAGCCCCGCGGCATGGCTACACCTTC.